These 30 T cell receptor beta chains originate from one sample sequenced in a study of CD4+ T cells in melanoma (dated by TCRdb to between 2021 and 2022). Libraries were prepared through the immunoSEQ multiplex PCR assay. Here the immuneACCESS table is served through TCRdb, limited to in-frame sequences with V and J called. Missing clones are a known gap in these copies; in checked studies unresolved V genes cover under half, and the rest lacks a known reason. The sample records fewer than 150,000 clones, around 90% of which are singletons. The ten largest make up less than 2% of the sample. Receptors were obtained from a human donor with melanoma.

This clone has only one observation. This chain connects TRBV29-1 to TRBJ2-5; 11 bases line up with TRBD2. The V gene's germline CDR1 is SQVTM and CDR2 ANQGSEA. The J segment lost 5 bases and the V segment lost 6 bases, leaving 2 bases of the junction unmatched. This CDR3 region has 12 residues. The CDR3 here is CSVRTSGETQYF. The CDR3 region has the DNA TGCAGCGTACGGACTAGCGGGGAGACCCAGTACTTC.

This clone is a singleton in its sample. The gene calls are TRBV5-1 and TRBJ1-2; D may be TRBD1 (6 bases). The CDR3 consists of 15 residues. The V and J ends lost 2 bases and 1 base respectively, with 12 bases between them. Germline assignment: CDR1 SGHRS and CDR2 YFSETQ. The CDR3: CASSFQQGFNYGYTF. In DNA, the CDR3 is TGCGCCAGCAGCTTCCAACAGGGTTTTAACTATGGCTACACCTTC.

This clone has only one observation. V and J are TRBV5-1 and TRBJ2-2; tentative D call: TRBD2 (7 bases). V was cut by 5 bases and J by 3 bases, with 17 bases left in between. Per germline, CDR1 SGHRS and CDR2 YFSETQ. The CDR3 extends over 16 amino acids. This CDR3 is CASRTGGAPYTGELFF. The CDR3 bases are TGCGCCAGCAGGACGGGGGGCGCCCCATACACCGGGGAGCTGTTTTTT.

Here the CDR3 reads CASSRRGVNTEAFF. The CDR3 DNA is TGTGCCAGCAGTCGACGGGGGGTTAACACTGAAGCTTTCTTT. The chain links TRBV5-6 to TRBJ1-1, with D perhaps matching TRBD1 (5 bases). The V end was cut by 5 bases, the J end by 2 bases, with 13 bases between. CDR3 length equals 14 residues. Germline V CDR1 and CDR2: SGHDT, YYEEEE.

There are a few counts of this clone. The chain is built from TRBV7-9 and TRBJ1-2; D perhaps matches TRBD1 (6 bases). Between the trimmed V and J ends, which lost 1 base and 4 bases, there was a span of 13 bases. The CDR3 sequence is 15 residues long. Germline-derived CDR1 and CDR2 are SEHNR and FQNEAQ (reference sequence). CDR3 region: CASSLELTGLYGYTF. The DNA of the CDR3 is TGTGCCAGCAGCTTAGAACTGACAGGCCTCTATGGCTACACCTTC.

This clone was detected only a few times. The chain links TRBV2 to TRBJ2-5; the D gene is possibly TRBD1 (6 bases). Per germline, CDR1 SNHLY and CDR2 FYNNEI. V shed 7 bases and J shed 2 bases, with 8 bases lying between them. There are 12 residues in the CDR3. CDR3: CASTGEQETQYF. The CDR3 region has the DNA TGTGCCAGCACAGGGGAGCAAGAGACCCAGTACTTC.

The rearrangement joins TRBV2 to TRBJ2-7; 7 bases agree with TRBD1. The V segment lost 10 bases and the J segment 1 base; nucleotides outside the gene matches: 7. The CDR3 length is 13 residues. The germline gives CDR1 SNHLY, CDR2 FYNNEI. Here the CDR3 reads CAIRQGQSYEQYF. CDR3 bases: TGTGCCATCCGGCAGGGACAGTCCTACGAGCAGTACTTC.

The V and J genes are TRBV5-1 and TRBJ2-1; D is unresolved. V was clipped by 4 bases and J by 0 bases, with 11 bases between them. This CDR3 spans 15 amino acids. CDR1 and CDR2 from the germline V gene are SGHRS and YFSETQ. In DNA form, the CDR3 reads TGCGCCAGCAGCAGAGATAGGAGCTCCTACAATGAGCAGTTCTTC. Amino acids: CASSRDRSSYNEQFF.

This chain uses TRBV29-1 with TRBJ2-7; TRBD2 matches at 9 bases. The CDR3 has 13 residues. Germline assignment: CDR1 SQVTM and CDR2 ANQGSEA. V shed 3 bases, J shed 5 bases, and the junction held 5 bases outside the gene matches. In DNA form, the CDR3 reads TGCAGCGTTGATGGCGGGGGGGCCGACGAGCAGTACTTC. It specifies CSVDGGGADEQYF.

Points on this clone: One end of the junction is discordant with germline, which a read error may explain. The V call is TRBV7-7, the J call TRBJ2-5, with D possibly being TRBD1 (6 bases). The CDR3 sequence is 14 residues long. The germline V gene has CDR1 SSHAT and CDR2 FNYEAQ (reference sequence). CDR3 in DNA: TGTGCTAGCAGCCGGGAAGGGGGCCAAGAGACCCAGTACTTC. Its translation: CASSREGGQETQYF.

V is TRBV11-2 and J is TRBJ2-5; possible D gene TRBD2, 5 bases. The CDR3 has 14 amino acids. CDR1 SGHAT and CDR2 FQNNGV come from the germline V gene. The V gene lost 2 bases and the J gene lost 5 bases, with 12 bases spanning the gap. The CDR3 coding sequence is TGTGCCAGCAGCTTACAGAACGGGGAGGAGACCCAGTACTTC. Protein: CASSLQNGEETQYF.

This chain uses TRBV6-1 with TRBJ2-1; no reliable D call. The length of the CDR3 is 11 residues. V dropped 8 bases and J dropped 5 bases, with 7 bases sitting between them. Germline values: CDR1 MNHNS, CDR2 SASEGT. DNA of the CDR3: TGTGCCAGCCAGGCCCACAATGAGCAGTTCTTC. It is translated as CASQAHNEQFF.

The table lists this clone with a count of one. The chain carries TRBV5-1 and TRBJ1-1; the match to TRBD1 covers 9 bases. The V gene end was trimmed by 1 base and the J gene end by 1 base; junction bases not matched to a gene: 8. Germline lookup yields CDR1 SGHRS and CDR2 YFSETQ. The length of the CDR3 is 17 residues. The DNA of the CDR3 is TGCGCCAGCAGCTTGTTACCGGGACAGGGAACGAACACTGAAGCTTTCTTT. Protein sequence: CASSLLPGQGTNTEAFF.

The chain carries TRBV30 and TRBJ2-5; D is possibly TRBD2 (7 bases). V was cut by 2 bases and J by 4 bases, with 17 bases left in between. Per germline, CDR1 GTSNPN and CDR2 SVGIG (reference sequence). The CDR3 extends over 15 amino acids. For the CDR3, the DNA is TGTGCCTGGAGTCCTATTGTAGGGGGGGGAGAGACCCAGTACTTC. It codes for CAWSPIVGGGETQYF. The whole variable domain, filled in from reference TRBV30 and TRBJ2-5, reads SQTIHQWPATLVQPVGSPLSLECTVEGTSNPNLYWYRQAAGRGLQLLFYSVGIGQISSEVPQNLSASRPQDRQFILSSKKLLLSDSGFYLCAWSPIVGGGETQYFGPGTRLLVL.

This chain connects TRBV18 to TRBJ1-2; D not certain. Per the germline V gene, CDR1 is KGHSH and CDR2 is LQKENI. The CDR3 totals 14 residues. V lost 2 bases to trimming and J lost 4 bases, with 11 bases between them. This CDR3 reads CASSPSREVYGYTF. The CDR3 DNA is TGTGCCAGCTCACCATCACGGGAGGTCTATGGCTACACCTTC.

J is TRBJ2-2 and V is TRBV5-1; 10 positions match TRBD2. Germline assignment: CDR1 SGHRS and CDR2 YFSETQ. The CDR3 contains 17 residues. The V and J ends lost 2 bases and 0 bases, in that order; junction bases with no gene match: 4. The CDR3 DNA follows: TGCGCCAGCAGCTTTCTAGCGGGGGCCTCGAACACCGGGGAGCTGTTTTTT. Translation: CASSFLAGASNTGELFF.

The chain carries TRBV11-2 and TRBJ2-7; 8 nucleotides match TRBD1. The germline CDR1 and CDR2 sequences are SGHAT and FQNNGV. The CDR3 is 14 residues long. Trimming removed 6 bases from V and 3 bases from J; junction bases left unmatched: 7. DNA of the CDR3: TGTGCCAGCAGGACCCCGGGACAGGACTACGAGCAGTACTTC. As protein: CASRTPGQDYEQYF.

The rearrangement joins TRBV9 to TRBJ1-3; D is ambiguous. Trimming removed 10 bases from V and 0 bases from J, with 17 bases in between. The CDR3 loop spans 15 amino acids. CDR1 is SGDLS and CDR2 is YYNGEE in the germline V gene. The DNA for the CDR3 is TGTGCCCGGACCGAAAATCAGAGCTCTGGAAACACCATATATTTT. The encoded protein is CARTENQSSGNTIYF.

The V call is TRBV6-5, the J call TRBJ2-7, with 11 positions matching TRBD2. The V gene's germline CDR1 is MNHEY and CDR2 SVGAGI. The length of the CDR3 is 14 residues. With 5 bases clipped from V and 2 bases from J, the junction kept 2 bases outside the gene matches. The CDR3 spells CASSLAGGTYEQYF. CDR3 DNA: TGTGCCAGCAGTCTAGCGGGAGGAACCTACGAGCAGTACTTC.

This chain links TRBV11-3 with TRBJ2-3, with TRBD2 identical over 14 bases. Trimming took 1 base from V and 3 from J; bases not matched to a gene: 3. There are 17 residues in the CDR3. The germline V gene has CDR1 SGHNT and CDR2 YENEEA. The CDR3 here is CASSLGGTSGGTDTQYF. CDR3 bases: TGTGCCAGCAGCTTAGGTGGGACTAGCGGGGGTACAGATACGCAGTATTTT.

The chain recombines TRBV5-1 with TRBJ1-3; D possibly corresponds to TRBD1 (5 bases). The CDR3 totals 13 residues. Germline V gene sequence: CDR1 SGHRS, CDR2 YFSETQ. The V and J ends lost 7 bases and 3 bases respectively, with 11 bases between them. CDR3: CASFDQGGNTIYF. The DNA of the CDR3 is TGCGCCAGCTTCGATCAGGGTGGAAACACCATATATTTT.

V is TRBV15 and J is TRBJ1-5; 7 bases line up with TRBD1. The CDR3 runs 18 residues. Trimming at V came to 3 bases and at J to 0 bases, leaving 11 bases not matched to a gene. Germline CDR1 LNHNV, CDR2 YYDKDF (reference sequence). The CDR3 here is CATSSGQGGLYSNQPQHF. The DNA for the CDR3 is TGTGCCACCAGCAGTGGTCAGGGGGGCCTTTATAGCAATCAGCCCCAGCATTTT.

This clone was counted once. The J gene is TRBJ1-2, the V gene TRBV6-5; D is unclear. The CDR3 totals 10 residues. Germline CDR1 is MNHEY and CDR2 is SVGAGI. Trimming pared 8 bases from V and 3 bases from J, leaving 4 bases between. CDR3 sequence reads: CASWDYGYTF. DNA of the CDR3: TGTGCCAGCTGGGACTATGGCTACACCTTC.

This chain joins TRBV10-1 and TRBJ2-4; TRBD1 matches 7 bases. The germline V gene encodes CDR1 WNHNN and CDR2 SYGVQD (reference sequence). The CDR3 runs 13 residues. J was trimmed by 7 bases and V by 6 bases; bases with no gene match: 6. Here the CDR3 reads CASSRQGSNIQYF. The CDR3 DNA is TGCGCCAGCAGCCGACAGGGTTCGAACATTCAGTACTTC.

The chain employs TRBV6-1 and TRBJ2-2; the match to TRBD1 covers 7 bases. Unmatched junction bases numbered 8, after V lost 4 bases and J lost 6 bases. Germline V gene data show CDR1 as MNHNS and CDR2 as SASEGT. This CDR3 has 15 amino acids. CDR3 bases: TGTGCCAGCAGTGGGAAGACAGGGAAGGCCGGGGAGCTGTTTTTT. Its translation is CASSGKTGKAGELFF.

The J gene is TRBJ2-4, the V gene TRBV27; possible D gene TRBD1, 7 bases. The V end lost 7 bases, the J end lost 5 bases, and 18 bases lay between the germline ends. The germline CDR1 and CDR2 sequences are MNHEY and SMNVEV (reference sequence). The CDR3 covers 15 residues. The CDR3 DNA reads TGTGCCAGCAAAAAAAATCAGGGGGGCGAAAACATTCAGTACTTC. Translated: CASKKNQGGENIQYF.

This clone was counted a single time. The CDR3 DNA is TGTGCCAGTAGTATGTTTGGAACTCAAGAGACCCAGTACTTC. Translated, it gives CASSMFGTQETQYF. The rearrangement joins TRBV19 to TRBJ2-5; the D is unclear. V was shortened by 3 bases and J by 2 bases, with 10 bases between the two germline ends. The germline CDR1 and CDR2 sequences are LNHDA and SQIVND (reference sequence). The CDR3 is 14 amino acids.

The V call is TRBV5-1, the J call TRBJ1-1; D may be TRBD1 (5 bases). The CDR3 has 14 residues. From germline, CDR1 is SGHRS and CDR2 YFSETQ. V lost 6 bases to trimming and J lost 4 bases, with 16 bases between them. CDR3 nucleotides: TGCGCCAGCAACCTCCAGGGTTCGGGCACTGAAGCTTTCTTT. This translates into CASNLQGSGTEAFF.

V and J are TRBV5-1 and TRBJ2-5, with D tentatively TRBD1 or TRBD2 (5 bases each). CDR1 is SGHRS, CDR2 YFSETQ, per germline. Trimming took 2 bases from V and 1 from J, leaving 12 bases between them. The CDR3 consists of 15 residues. As DNA, the CDR3 is TGCGCCAGCAGCTTCCGACGGGGACGCCAAGAGACCCAGTACTTC. Its protein is CASSFRRGRQETQYF.

The chain employs TRBV7-3 and TRBJ2-2, with D possibly called TRBD1 or TRBD2 (5 bases each). Looked up from germline, CDR1 is SGHTA and CDR2 is FQGTGA. The CDR3 is 13 amino acids. Trimming took off 4 bases at V and 6 bases at J, with 9 bases between the two ends. CDR3 loop: CASSYLGAGELFF. CDR3 coding DNA: TGTGCCAGCAGCTACCTGGGGGCCGGGGAGCTGTTTTTT.